A single T cell receptor (beta chain) is shown here with its context. This CDR3 is built from 15 residues. V dropped 4 bases and J dropped 2; count of bases not matched to a gene: 4. The germline CDR1 and CDR2 sequences are MNHEY and SVGAGI. These data belong to a study of blood T cell repertoires in COVID-19. Here immunoSEQ multiplex PCR was the method, and the copy in TCRdb shows in-frame clones only, minus some. The sample lists 30,000 to 40,000 clones, approximately 81% occurring once. This receptor was taken from a man aged 55 to 70 with COVID-19, enrolled during active disease. Sequencing was performed on peripheral blood. The chain joins TRBV6-5 to TRBJ1-3; 8 bases map to TRBD1. This CDR3 reads CASSSSQGAGNTIYF. Written as DNA, the CDR3 is TGTGCCAGCAGTTCCTCACAGGGGGCTGGAAACACCATATATTTT.